The 17 T cell receptor beta chains listed next were all sequenced from one sample in a study of T cell repertoires in cytomegalovirus infection (dated by TCRdb to between 2019 and 2020). No antigen has been identified for these receptors. This sample was sequenced with an Illumina HiSeq 1500. The raw public reads went through TCRdb reprocessing: fastp at Q25, MiXCR clone calling, in-frame beta chains kept. Rows with a matching CDR3 protein are joined into one entry that keeps the most common DNA and genes. In this sample the table shows approximately 310,000 distinct CDR3 sequences, just under 25% of which occur a single time. Together, the top ten hold roughly 13% of the sample. Explained via the paper, the treatment or condition label denotes: in vitro stimulation with specific CMV peptide epitopes to enrich CMV-specific T cells. This sample comprised cultured PBMCs, obtained from culture after CMV antigen stimulation. These receptors came from a human donor in good health (CMV status not recorded). Some clones in this sample may be carry-over from other donors' samples.

This chain links TRBV19 with TRBJ2-7, with 7 positions matching TRBD1. The CDR3 spans 15 residues. Germline CDR1 and CDR2: LNHDA and SQIVND (reference sequence). V lost 5 bases and J lost 2; bases outside the gene matches: 9. CDR3 nucleotides: TGTGCCAGTAGTCCAGGGGGAGTGGGGCCCTACGAGCAGTACTTC. The encoded protein is CASSPGGVGPYEQYF.

Ten or more counts support this clonotype. The V gene is TRBV7-2, the J gene TRBJ2-5, with TRBD2 identical over 11 bases. The V and J ends lost 1 base and 4 bases, in that order; junction bases with no gene match: 8. Germline CDR1 reads SGHTA; CDR2 reads FQGNSA. The CDR3 is made up of 17 amino acids. The CDR3 bases are TGTGCCAGCAGCTTAGGTCGCCCTCTAGCGGGAGGAGAGACCCAGTACTTC. This encodes CASSLGRPLAGGETQYF.

The genes are TRBV27 and TRBJ1-1; 8 bases align to TRBD1. The germline V gene has CDR1 MNHEY and CDR2 SMNVEV (reference sequence). The CDR3 consists of 14 residues. Trimming at V came to 3 bases and at J to 5 bases, leaving 5 bases not matched to a gene. CDR3 nucleotides: TGTGCCAGCAGTTTCAGGGGGCGGTCAACTGAAGCTTTCTTT. Amino acids: CASSFRGRSTEAFF.

This clonotype occurred a few times. V and J are TRBV10-3 and TRBJ1-1, with TRBD1 identical over 7 bases. V shed 8 bases, J shed 5 bases, and the junction held 8 bases outside the gene matches. There are 13 residues in the CDR3. Germline V gives CDR1 ENHRY, CDR2 SYGVKD. The CDR3 nucleotides are TGTGCCATCCGCGGACAGGATGGGACTGAAGCTTTCTTT. It translates to CAIRGQDGTEAFF.

This clonotype was counted at least ten times. The CDR3 coding sequence is TGTGCCAGCACCGCATCAATCGGACTAGCGGCCTATGAGCAGTTCTTC. Translating gives CASTASIGLAAYEQFF. This chain joins TRBV7-9 and TRBJ2-1; 10 nucleotides line up with TRBD2. This CDR3 is built from 16 residues. The J segment lost 8 bases and the V segment lost 7 bases, leaving 14 bases of the junction unmatched. Germline V CDR1 and CDR2: SEHNR, FQNEAQ (reference sequence).

V is TRBV28 and J is TRBJ1-5; TRBD1 agrees at 10 bases. The ends lost 5 bases at V and 6 bases at J; junction bases unmatched: 7. Germline V gene lookup returns CDR1 MDHEN and CDR2 SYDVKM. The CDR3 runs to 15 residues. The CDR3 reads CASSRQGAAFQPQHF. The CDR3 nucleotides are TGTGCCAGCAGTCGACAGGGGGCTGCTTTTCAGCCCCAGCATTTT.

The rearrangement uses TRBV5-6 and TRBJ2-1, with 10 bases lining up with TRBD2. This CDR3 has 21 amino acids. Germline-derived CDR1 and CDR2 are SGHDT and YYEEEE. The J segment lost 4 bases and the V segment lost 1 base, leaving 20 bases of the junction unmatched. The DNA for the CDR3 is TGTGCCAGCAGCTTGTTTTTAGAAGGTCTAGCGGGAGTTCTCTCTTACAATGAGCAGTTCTTC. Its translation: CASSLFLEGLAGVLSYNEQFF.

This clonotype was seen once. The rearrangement uses TRBV7-2 and TRBJ2-7; D is possibly TRBD1 or TRBD2 (5 bases each). CDR3 size: 12 residues. Germline values: CDR1 SGHTA, CDR2 FQGNSA. Between the trimmed V and J ends, which lost 3 bases and 8 bases, there was a span of 11 bases. The DNA for the CDR3 is TGTGCCAGCAGCTTCGTACCGGGACAGCAGTACGTC. This sequence encodes CASSFVPGQQYV.

The rearrangement links TRBV4-3 to TRBJ2-3; the match to TRBD1 covers 8 bases. After removal of 1 base from V and 3 bases from J, the junction contained 12 bases not matched to a gene. Germline CDR1 LGHNA, CDR2 YSLEER. The length of the CDR3 is 18 residues. CDR3 DNA: TGCGCCAGCAGCCAAGGATCCAGTGACAGGGGTAGTACAGATACGCAGTATTTT. This encodes CASSQGSSDRGSTDTQYF.

This clonotype was seen a few times. V usage is TRBV2 and J usage is TRBJ2-1; D not resolved. CDR3 size: 13 residues. The germline gives CDR1 SNHLY, CDR2 FYNNEI. Trimming left V 7 bases short and J 8 bases short, with 15 bases between. The CDR3 sequence is CASKGPGTDEQFF. In nucleotides, the CDR3 is TGTGCCAGCAAAGGGCCGGGTACGGATGAGCAGTTCTTC.

Turning to this clonotype: Since a much larger clone is just one base distant, this may be a read error. V is TRBV7-2 and J is TRBJ2-1, with 10 bases identical to TRBD2. Germline V gene sequence: CDR1 SGHTA, CDR2 FQGNSA. Trimming cost V 5 bases and J 8 bases; bases outside gene matches: 9. This CDR3 spans 15 amino acids. The CDR3 reads CASSASSGRYHEQFF. The CDR3 region has the DNA TGTGCCAGCAGCGCTTCTAGCGGGAGATACCATGAGCAGTTCTTC.

The rearrangement links TRBV6-2 or TRBV6-3 to TRBJ1-2; 7 bases map to TRBD1. The CDR3 is 15 residues long. The germline V gene encodes CDR1 MNHEY and CDR2 SVGEGT. V shed 5 bases and J 4 bases; nucleotides not matched to a gene: 10. This CDR3 is CASSHSPRDSYGYTF. In DNA, the CDR3 is TGTGCCAGCAGTCACAGTCCCCGGGACAGCTATGGCTACACCTTC.

There are many counts of this clonotype. The chain is built from TRBV12-3 or TRBV12-4 and TRBJ1-2; no clear D gene. Trimming cost V 6 bases and J 2 bases, with 19 bases left between them. This CDR3 is built from 16 residues. The CDR3 is CASSPHPTIGNYGYTF. As DNA, the CDR3 is TGTGCCAGCAGCCCTCACCCGACGATAGGAAACTATGGCTACACCTTC.

This clonotype was observed a handful of times. This rearrangement joins TRBV10-3 to TRBJ2-7, with D hard to call. The V end was cut by 5 bases, the J end by 7 bases, with 12 bases between. CDR1 is ENHRY, CDR2 SYGVKD, per germline. The CDR3 extends over 12 amino acids. The CDR3 is CAISSGVGEQYF. The CDR3 nucleotides read TGTGCCATCAGTTCAGGTGTGGGGGAGCAGTACTTC.

The chain's CDR3 is CASSPIGEGSYGYTF. In nucleotides, the CDR3 is TGTGCCAGCAGTCCCATAGGAGAGGGGAGTTATGGCTACACCTTC. The V call is TRBV27, the J call TRBJ1-2; D perhaps matches TRBD1 (5 bases). The germline V gene encodes CDR1 MNHEY and CDR2 SMNVEV (reference sequence). The CDR3 is 15 amino acids. The V end lost 5 bases, the J end lost 5 bases, and 18 bases lay between the germline ends.

The gene calls are TRBV19 and TRBJ2-7, with 8 bases identical to TRBD1. After removal of 5 bases from V and 11 bases from J, the junction contained 11 bases not matched to a gene. Germline V gene data show CDR1 as LNHDA and CDR2 as SQIVND (reference sequence). The CDR3 runs 13 residues. The CDR3 coding sequence is TGTGCCAGTAGTCTCCAGACAGGGGAGGCGGAGTACTTC. This codes for CASSLQTGEAEYF.

This clonotype was seen more than once but under ten times. This chain connects TRBV2 to TRBJ2-4; perhaps TRBD2 as D (6 bases). The length of the CDR3 is 14 residues. V shed 7 bases and J shed 0 bases, with 10 bases lying between them. The germline gives CDR1 SNHLY, CDR2 FYNNEI. In DNA, the CDR3 is TGTGCCAGCACTAGCGCGATAGCCAAAAACATTCAGTACTTC. Its translation: CASTSAIAKNIQYF.